This T cell receptor beta chain was sequenced for a study of blood T cells in healthy people across ages. Overall study results and limits: Total diversity from one million sequenced T cells was likely underestimated.

The sample holds a few counts of this clonotype. Its antigen is unknown. With a J-beta primer mix and a sample-barcoded 5' primer, a second PCR ran roughly 6 to 11 cycles. Per-sample output comprised a minimum of 2.5 million paired-end reads containing CDR3. TCRdb fed the 5' RACE reads into MiXCR, producing one record per CDR3 protein. The data contain about 720,000 distinct CDR3 sequences, just under 25% of them seen just once; the ten biggest clones take up approximately 3.7%. The CDR3 runs 16 residues. With V trimmed by 3 bases and J by 2 bases, 7 bases remained unmatched. No fewer than 5 micrograms of total RNA were isolated from every sample. These same records also appear under a second study, on T cells of mothers and their children.

V is TRBV12-3 or TRBV12-4 and J is TRBJ2-3; TRBD2 agrees at 8 bases. This clonotype originated in a boy younger than 18 in good health. Material for sequencing was blood. In DNA form, the CDR3 reads TGTGCCAGCAGTTTGTCTAGCGGGTTTGTCACAGATACGCAGTATTTT. It codes for CASSLSSGFVTDTQYF.